This T cell receptor (beta chain) was identified in a study of cytomegalovirus exposure and HLA in healthy donors. The CDR3 is 14 amino acids. Trimming shortened V by 8 bases and J by 2 bases, and 16 bases separated the two germline ends. Germline lookup yields CDR1 SGHAT and CDR2 FQNNGV. General study points: There were some public TCRs occurring in many donors, but most TCR sequences were rare. The classifier reportedly diagnosed cytomegalovirus status with high specificity and sensitivity. According to an earlier analysis, most TCR beta V segments yielded productive rearrangements about 87% or about 30% of the time.

PCR was performed using 60 Vbeta and 13 Jbeta primers. Assay: immunoSEQ multiplex PCR; the TCRdb copy retains only in-frame clones and omits some. The profile shows 200,000 to 300,000 clones, 81% of them singletons. Remarks on this clone: What it binds is not known.

This chain links TRBV11-2 with TRBJ2-7, with D perhaps matching TRBD1 (5 bases). Sequencing used PBMCs. The source is a woman in her sixties in good health and CMV-seropositive. The CDR3 nucleotides are TGTGCCAGCTTTAACTCGGCAGGGCCCTACGAGCAGTACTTC. This codes for CASFNSAGPYEQYF.